The T cell receptor beta chain described here comes from a study of blood T cell repertoires in COVID-19. Study background: COVID-19 samples from acute and convalescent phases originated in the United States, Italy and Spain. Sources were T cells, B-cell-depleted T cells, or PBMCs; the material itself was cDNA or gDNA.

Methods used by the authors: Amplification of reference gene primers provided the estimated nucleated cell counts. Some clones are missing from TCRdb's copy, which holds only in-frame ones; the method was immunoSEQ multiplex PCR. For V, J and clone size, that table is used; D and trimming come from the DNA. Of 200,000 to 300,000 clones listed, more than 75% are singletons. The Seattle patients joined while their infection was active and were tracked longitudinally afterward. Germline lookup yields CDR1 DFQATT and CDR2 SNEGSKA (reference sequence). The CDR3 loop spans 19 amino acids. Trimming removed 3 bases from V and 8 bases from J, with 34 bases in between.

The specimen was peripheral blood. The sequence was collected from a woman aged 60-75 years with COVID-19, enrolled during active disease. The chain has TRBV20-1 and TRBJ1-2; D is perhaps TRBD1 (5 bases). Written as DNA, the CDR3 is TGCAGTGCTAGTACCGGACTAGGGCTTGTTGGGCAGGGTAATGTCGGCTACACCTTC. This translates into CSASTGLGLVGQGNVGYTF.